This T cell receptor beta chain was sequenced in a study of blood T cell repertoires in COVID-19. The CDR3 contains 19 residues. V shed 4 bases and J 0 bases; nucleotides not matched to a gene: 11. The germline V gene has CDR1 LGHDT and CDR2 YNNKEL (reference sequence). Produced via immunoSEQ multiplex PCR; TCRdb's table is partial and in-frame only. The sample lists about 280,000 clones, 75% to 90% occurring once. The sample taken for sequencing was PBMCs or T cells enriched from blood (not recorded which). This sequence was found in a woman in her fifties or sixties who had recovered from COVID-19. The chain carries TRBV3-1 (or the pseudogene TRBV3-2) and TRBJ1-5, with TRBD1 matching 11 bases. CDR3 sequence: CASSPIRDRGFLSNQPQHF. In DNA, the CDR3 is TGTGCCAGCAGCCCGATCCGGGACAGGGGGTTCCTTAGCAATCAGCCCCAGCATTTT.